This T cell receptor beta chain was sequenced during a study of CD4 T cells in relation to SARS-CoV-2 and coronaviruses. Study-level results: The assay detects memory recall responses, not culture-primed primary responses.

V lost 7 bases and J 4 bases, leaving 14 bases between the germline ends. Germline loops: CDR1 SGHRS, CDR2 YFSETQ. This CDR3 contains 13 residues. Assay: immunoSEQ multiplex PCR; the TCRdb copy retains only in-frame clones and omits some. Of roughly 68,000 clones listed, 90% to 95% are singletons. This clone was recorded once. Its target is unknown. The unexposed donors gave CD4+ T cells in about 2011-2019, prior to COVID-19. The V call is TRBV5-1, the J call TRBJ2-5; possibly TRBD2 for D (7 bases). This receptor was identified in a human donor in good health. Sequencing was performed on naive CD4+ T cells from PBMCs. Subset given: naive CD4+ T cells isolated by negative enrichment. DNA for the CDR3: TGCGCCAGCGGGGAGGGGGACGGAGAGACCCAGTACTTC. Amino acids: CASGEGDGETQYF.